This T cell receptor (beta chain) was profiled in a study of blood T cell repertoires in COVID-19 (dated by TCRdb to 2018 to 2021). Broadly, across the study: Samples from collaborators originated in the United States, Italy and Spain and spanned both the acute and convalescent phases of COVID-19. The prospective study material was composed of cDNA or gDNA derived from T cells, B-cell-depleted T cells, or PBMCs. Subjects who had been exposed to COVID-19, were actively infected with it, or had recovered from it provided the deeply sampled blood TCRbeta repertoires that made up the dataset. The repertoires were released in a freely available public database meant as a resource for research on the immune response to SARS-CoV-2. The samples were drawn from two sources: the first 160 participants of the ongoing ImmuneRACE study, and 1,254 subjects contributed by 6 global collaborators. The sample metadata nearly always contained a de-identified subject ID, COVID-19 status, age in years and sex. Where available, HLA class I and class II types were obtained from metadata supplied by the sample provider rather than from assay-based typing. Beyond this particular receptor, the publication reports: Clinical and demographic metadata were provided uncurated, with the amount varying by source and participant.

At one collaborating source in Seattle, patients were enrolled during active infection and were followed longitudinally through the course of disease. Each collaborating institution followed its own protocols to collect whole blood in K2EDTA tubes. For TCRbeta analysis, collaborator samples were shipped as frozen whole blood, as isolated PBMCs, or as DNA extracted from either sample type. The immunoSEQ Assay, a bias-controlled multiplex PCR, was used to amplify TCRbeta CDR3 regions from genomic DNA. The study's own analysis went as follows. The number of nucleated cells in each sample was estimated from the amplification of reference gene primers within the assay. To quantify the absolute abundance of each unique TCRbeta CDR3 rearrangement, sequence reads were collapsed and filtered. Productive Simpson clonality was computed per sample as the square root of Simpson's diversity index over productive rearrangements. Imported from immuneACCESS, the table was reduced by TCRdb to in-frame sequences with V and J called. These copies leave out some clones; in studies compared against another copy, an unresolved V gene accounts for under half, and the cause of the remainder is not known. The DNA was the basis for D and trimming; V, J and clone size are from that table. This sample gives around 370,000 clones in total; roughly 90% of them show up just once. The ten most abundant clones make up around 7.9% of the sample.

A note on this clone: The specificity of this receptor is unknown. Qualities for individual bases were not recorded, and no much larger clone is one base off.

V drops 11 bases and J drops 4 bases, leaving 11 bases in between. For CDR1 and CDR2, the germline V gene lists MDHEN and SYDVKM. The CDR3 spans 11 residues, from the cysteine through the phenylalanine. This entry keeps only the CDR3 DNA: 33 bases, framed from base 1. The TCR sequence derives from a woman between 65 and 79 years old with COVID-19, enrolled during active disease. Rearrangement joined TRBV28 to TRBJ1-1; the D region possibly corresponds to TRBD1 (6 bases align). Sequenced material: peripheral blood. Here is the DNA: TGTGCCGCGGACAGTAGCACTGAAGCTTTCTTT. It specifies CAADSSTEAFF.